The following is a T cell receptor (beta chain) sequence with its context. Its antigen remains unidentified. The CDR3 contains 12 residues. Trimming pared 3 bases from V and 7 bases from J, leaving 9 bases between. Germline V lookup: CDR1 MDHEN, CDR2 SYDVKM. TCRdb fed the reads into MiXCR, producing one record per CDR3 protein. The sample has some 680,000 distinct CDR3 sequences, roughly 35% seen once. The data belong to a study of T cell repertoires in cytomegalovirus infection. Study context: CMV infection together with matching HLA type was indicated by public TCR beta signatures. General observations from the study: What dominated the ex vivo response were HLA-C-restricted CMV-specific TCR beta clonotypes.

Sequencing used PBMCs. The V and J genes are TRBV28 and TRBJ1-1; unclear D gene. The clonotype comes from a human donor in good health (CMV status not recorded). Some clones in this sample may be carry-over from other donors' samples. This chain's CDR3 is CASSFSGYEAFF. DNA of the CDR3: TGTGCCAGCAGTTTTTCGGGGTATGAAGCTTTCTTT.